This T cell receptor beta chain was recorded in a study of T-cell reconstitution after alpha-beta-depleted transplantation in children. This clonotype was seen a handful of times. As it was prepared, the TCRbeta library received unique molecular identifiers. TCRdb re-derived calls from the PCR reads in MiXCR, one entry per CDR3 protein. Of a few hundred thousand distinct CDR3 sequences listed, around 19% are singletons. The receptor comes from a human donor who donated a stem cell graft to a child with acute lymphoblastic leukemia. Specimen: PBMCs from the stem cell graft donor, collected from the stem cell graft.

CDR3 amino acids: CASSQQATNTGELFF. The CDR3 DNA is TGTGCCAGCTCACAGCAGGCGACGAACACCGGGGAGCTGTTTTTT. This chain connects TRBV18 to TRBJ2-2; D not resolved. The CDR3 extends over 15 amino acids. Trimming cost V 4 bases and J 0 bases, with 9 bases left between them. Germline CDR1 KGHSH, CDR2 LQKENI.